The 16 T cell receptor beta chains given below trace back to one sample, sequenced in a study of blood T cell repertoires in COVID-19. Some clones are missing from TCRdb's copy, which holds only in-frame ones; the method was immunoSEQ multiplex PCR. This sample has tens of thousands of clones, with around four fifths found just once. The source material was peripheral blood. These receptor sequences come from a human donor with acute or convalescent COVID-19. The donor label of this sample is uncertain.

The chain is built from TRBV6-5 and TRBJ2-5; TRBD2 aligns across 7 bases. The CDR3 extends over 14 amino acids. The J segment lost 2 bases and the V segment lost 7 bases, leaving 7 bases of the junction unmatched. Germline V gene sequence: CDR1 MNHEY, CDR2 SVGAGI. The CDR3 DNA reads TGTGCCAGCACACAGGCTAGCGGTCAAGAGACCCAGTACTTC. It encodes CASTQASGQETQYF.

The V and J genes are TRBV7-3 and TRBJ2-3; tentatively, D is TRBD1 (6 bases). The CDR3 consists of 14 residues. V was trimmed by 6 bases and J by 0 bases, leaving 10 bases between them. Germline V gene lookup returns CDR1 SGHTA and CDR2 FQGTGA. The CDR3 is CASSPGHSTDTQYF. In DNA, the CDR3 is TGTGCCAGCAGTCCGGGACACAGCACAGATACGCAGTATTTT.

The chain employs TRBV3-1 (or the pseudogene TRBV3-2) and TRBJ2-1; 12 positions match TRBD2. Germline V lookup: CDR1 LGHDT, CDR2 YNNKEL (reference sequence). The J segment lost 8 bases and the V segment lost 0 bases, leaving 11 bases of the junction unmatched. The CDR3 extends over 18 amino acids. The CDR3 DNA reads TGTGCCAGCAGCCAAGAGAACCGACTAGCGGGAGTGAGGGATGAGCAGTTCTTC. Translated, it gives CASSQENRLAGVRDEQFF.

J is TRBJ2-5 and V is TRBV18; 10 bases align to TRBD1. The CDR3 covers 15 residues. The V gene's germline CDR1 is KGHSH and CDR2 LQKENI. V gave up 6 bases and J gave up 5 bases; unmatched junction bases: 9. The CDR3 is CASSTGGESGETQYF. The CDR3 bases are TGTGCCAGCTCGACAGGGGGCGAGTCCGGCGAGACCCAGTACTTC.

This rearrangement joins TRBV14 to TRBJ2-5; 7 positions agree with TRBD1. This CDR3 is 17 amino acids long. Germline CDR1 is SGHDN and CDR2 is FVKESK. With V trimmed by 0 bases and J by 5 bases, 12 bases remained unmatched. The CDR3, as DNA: TGTGCCAGCAGCCAAGATCCGCGAAAGGGGGCGCGGGAGACCCAGTACTTC. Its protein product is CASSQDPRKGARETQYF. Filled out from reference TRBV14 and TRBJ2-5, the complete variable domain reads EAGVTQFPSHSVIEKGQTVTLRCDPISGHDNLYWYRRVMGKEIKFLLHFVKESKQDESGMPNNRFLAERTGGTYSTLKVQPAELEDSGVYFCASSQDPRKGARETQYFGPGTRLLVL.

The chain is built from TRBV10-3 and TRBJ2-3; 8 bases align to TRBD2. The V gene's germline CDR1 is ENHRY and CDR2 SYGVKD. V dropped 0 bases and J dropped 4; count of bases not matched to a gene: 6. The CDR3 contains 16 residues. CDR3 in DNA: TGTGCCATCAGTGAGTCCGTTAGCGGGATGGCAGATACGCAGTATTTT. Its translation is CAISESVSGMADTQYF.

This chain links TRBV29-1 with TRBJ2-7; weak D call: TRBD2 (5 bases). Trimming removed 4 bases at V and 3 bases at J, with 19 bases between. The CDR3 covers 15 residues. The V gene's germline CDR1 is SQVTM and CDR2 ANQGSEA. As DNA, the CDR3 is TGCAGCGTTGCCCCTGGACGGGGAGCATACTACGAGCAGTACTTC. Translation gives CSVAPGRGAYYEQYF.

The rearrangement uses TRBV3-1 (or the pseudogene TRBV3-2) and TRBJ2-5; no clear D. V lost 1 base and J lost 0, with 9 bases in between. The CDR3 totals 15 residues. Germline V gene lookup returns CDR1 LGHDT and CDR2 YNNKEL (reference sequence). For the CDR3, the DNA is TGTGCCAGCAGCCAAGGTGTTGCAGACCAAGAGACCCAGTACTTC. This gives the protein CASSQGVADQETQYF.

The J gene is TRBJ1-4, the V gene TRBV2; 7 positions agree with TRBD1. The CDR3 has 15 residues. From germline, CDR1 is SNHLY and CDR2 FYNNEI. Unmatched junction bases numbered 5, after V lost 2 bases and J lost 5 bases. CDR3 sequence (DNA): TGTGCCAGCAGTGAACAGGGGACAGTCAATGAAAAACTGTTTTTT. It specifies CASSEQGTVNEKLFF.

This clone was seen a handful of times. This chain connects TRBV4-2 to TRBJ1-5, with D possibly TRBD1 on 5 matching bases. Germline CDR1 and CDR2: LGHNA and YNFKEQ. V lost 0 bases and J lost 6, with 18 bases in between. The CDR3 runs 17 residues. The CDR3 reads CASSQDASQGLGQPQHF. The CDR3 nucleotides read TGTGCCAGCAGCCAAGATGCGTCGCAGGGTTTAGGTCAGCCCCAGCATTTT.

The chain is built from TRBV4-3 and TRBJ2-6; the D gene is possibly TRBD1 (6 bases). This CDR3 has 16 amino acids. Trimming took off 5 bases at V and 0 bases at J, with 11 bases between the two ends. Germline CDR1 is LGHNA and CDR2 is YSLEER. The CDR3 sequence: CASSTGIYSGANVLTF. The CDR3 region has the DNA TGCGCCAGCAGCACAGGGATATACTCTGGGGCCAACGTCCTGACTTTC.

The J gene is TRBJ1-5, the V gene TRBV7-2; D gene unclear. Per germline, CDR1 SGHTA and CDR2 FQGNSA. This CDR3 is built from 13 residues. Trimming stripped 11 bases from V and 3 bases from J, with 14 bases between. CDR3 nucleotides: TGTGCCTCGGGAAGGGCGGTCAATCAGCCCCAGCATTTT. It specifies CASGRAVNQPQHF.

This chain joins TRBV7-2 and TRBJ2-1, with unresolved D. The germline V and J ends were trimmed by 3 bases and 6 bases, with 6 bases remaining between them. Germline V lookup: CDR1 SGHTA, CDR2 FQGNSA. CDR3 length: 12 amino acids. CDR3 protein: CASSFLSNEQFF. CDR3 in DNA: TGTGCCAGCAGCTTCCTCTCCAATGAGCAGTTCTTC.

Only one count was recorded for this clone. The CDR3 sequence is CASSRTSGYTGELFF. Written as DNA, the CDR3 is TGTGCCAGCAGCCGGACTAGCGGTTACACCGGGGAGCTGTTTTTT. The chain carries TRBV6-5 and TRBJ2-2, with 10 positions matching TRBD2. This CDR3 contains 15 residues. CDR1 is MNHEY, CDR2 SVGAGI, per germline. Trimming took 6 bases from V and 3 from J; bases not matched to a gene: 4.

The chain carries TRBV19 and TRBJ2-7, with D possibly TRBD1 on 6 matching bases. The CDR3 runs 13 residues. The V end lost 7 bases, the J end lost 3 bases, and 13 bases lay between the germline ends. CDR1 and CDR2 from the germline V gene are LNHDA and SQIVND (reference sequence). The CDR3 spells CASTGLGGYEQYF. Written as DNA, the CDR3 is TGTGCCAGTACAGGGCTAGGGGGCTACGAGCAGTACTTC.

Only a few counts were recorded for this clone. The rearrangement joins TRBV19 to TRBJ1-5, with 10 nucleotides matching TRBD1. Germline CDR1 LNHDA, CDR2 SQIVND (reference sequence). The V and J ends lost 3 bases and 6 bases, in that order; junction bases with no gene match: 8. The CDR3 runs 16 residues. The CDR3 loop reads CASSMWGQGQVQPQHF. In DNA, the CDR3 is TGTGCCAGTAGTATGTGGGGACAGGGGCAGGTTCAGCCCCAGCATTTT.